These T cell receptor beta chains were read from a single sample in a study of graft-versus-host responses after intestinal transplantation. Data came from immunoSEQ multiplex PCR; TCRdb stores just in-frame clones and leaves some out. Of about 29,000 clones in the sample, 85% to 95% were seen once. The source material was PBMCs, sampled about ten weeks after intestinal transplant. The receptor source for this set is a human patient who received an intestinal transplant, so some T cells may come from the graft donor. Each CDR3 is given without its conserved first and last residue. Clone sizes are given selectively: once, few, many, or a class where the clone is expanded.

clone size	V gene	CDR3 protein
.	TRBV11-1	ASSLPSGALGQF
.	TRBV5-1	ASSLAGPDNEQF
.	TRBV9	ASSVEPIETQY
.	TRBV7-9	ASSLAHSGGAVETQY
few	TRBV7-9	ASSHTLGGQPQH
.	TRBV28	ASSFSLPMREGLGEQF
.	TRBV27	ASSLAGNQPQH
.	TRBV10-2	ASSEVRGRSYNEQF
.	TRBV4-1	ASSQEGFGGYT
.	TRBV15	ATSRGHSPRREKLF
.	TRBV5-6	ASSPSGTVYEQY
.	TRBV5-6	ASSLAAGEGETQY
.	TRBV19	ASSTMSTGRANIQY
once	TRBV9	ASSVDSSTANYGYT
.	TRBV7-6	ASSLAKGVYGYT
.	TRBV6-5	ASPVGSNQETQY
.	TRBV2	ASRGQPSYEQY
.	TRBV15	ATSPPDRAFETQY
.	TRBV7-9	ASSPKGAQNYEQY
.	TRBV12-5	ASGLVRRKRNTEAF
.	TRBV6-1	ASSGTGGLGYT
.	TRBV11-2	ASSSGTTYEQY
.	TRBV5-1	ASRTRFGQETQY
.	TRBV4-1	ASSHGRASDPLLYNSPLH
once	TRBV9	ASSPRTGDTQY
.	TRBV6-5	ASSYGEGNTIY
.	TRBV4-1	ASSQDFFPGQYNSPLH
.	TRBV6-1	ASSIGGTVAF
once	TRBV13	ASSLDSPVGQETQY
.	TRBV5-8	ASSLWGGSTDTQY
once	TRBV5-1	ASSLTVSGNTIY
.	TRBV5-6	ASSLGPTGYGYT
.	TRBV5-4	ASSAVGIPYFSYEQY
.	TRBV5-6	ASSLATTPYNEQF
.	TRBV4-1	ASSQEKTPGTSGTDTQY
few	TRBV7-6	ASSLGPAGGETQY
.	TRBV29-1	SVDDRAGNTIY
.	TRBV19	ASTEGPGTALTGELF
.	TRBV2	ASRVRASYEQY
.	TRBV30	AWSGIAVAYEQY
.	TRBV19	ASSIAGTSTYEQY
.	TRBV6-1	ASSERIGYVSYEQY
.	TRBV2	ASSELGLAYNEQF
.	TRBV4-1	ASSDSHGTKITDTQY
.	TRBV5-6	ASSPWDTGEENTEAF
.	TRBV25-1	ASSESDRQGRFNEKLF
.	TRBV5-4	ASSLEITSRGGKNIQY
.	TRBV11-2	ASSFGGGEAF
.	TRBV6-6	ASSKLNIQY
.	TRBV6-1	ASSDPSTIWTGLQETQY
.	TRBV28	ASIGQGAYEQY
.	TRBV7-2	ASSLGRFSSYEQY
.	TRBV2	ASSDPRAAGNYNEQF
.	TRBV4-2	ASSQPLAGDNEQF
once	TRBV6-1	ASSDPRTANYGYT
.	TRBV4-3	ASSQDRTQGNPYNSPLH
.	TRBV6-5	ASRRPGQPNSPLH
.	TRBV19	ASSMLSGSGNTIY